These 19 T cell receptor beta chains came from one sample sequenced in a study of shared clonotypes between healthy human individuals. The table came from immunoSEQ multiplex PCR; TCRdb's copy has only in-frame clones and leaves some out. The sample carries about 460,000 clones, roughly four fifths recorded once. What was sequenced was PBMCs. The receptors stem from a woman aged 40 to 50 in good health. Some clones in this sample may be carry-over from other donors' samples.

CDR3 in amino acids: CASSLWRQDLGGKVFF. CDR3 nucleotide sequence: TGTGCCAGCAGCTTATGGCGACAGGACCTAGGGGGAAAGGTGTTTTTT. The V and J genes are TRBV7-9 and TRBJ1-4; tentative D call: TRBD1 (6 bases). CDR1 and CDR2 from the germline V gene are SEHNR and FQNEAQ (reference sequence). This CDR3 has 16 residues. V shed 2 bases and J shed 15 bases, with 25 bases lying between them. The whole variable domain, remainder taken from reference TRBV7-9 and TRBJ1-4, is DTGVSQNPRHKITKRGQNVTFRCDPISEHNRLYWYRQTLGQGPEFLTYFQNEAQLEKSRLLSDRFSAERPKGSFSTLEIQRTEQGDSAMYLCASSLWRQDLGGKVFFGSGTQLSVL.

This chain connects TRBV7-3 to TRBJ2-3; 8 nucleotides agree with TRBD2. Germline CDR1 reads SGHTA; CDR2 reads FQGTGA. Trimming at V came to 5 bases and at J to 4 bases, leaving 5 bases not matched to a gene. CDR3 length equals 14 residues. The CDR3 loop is CASSPTSGPDTQYF. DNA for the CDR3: TGTGCCAGCAGCCCAACTAGCGGACCAGATACGCAGTATTTT.

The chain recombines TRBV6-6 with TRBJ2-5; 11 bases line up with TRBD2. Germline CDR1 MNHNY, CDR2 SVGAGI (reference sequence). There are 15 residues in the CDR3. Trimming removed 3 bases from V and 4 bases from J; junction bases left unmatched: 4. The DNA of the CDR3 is TGTGCCAGCAGTTATACTAGCGGGAGAGGAGAGACCCAGTACTTC. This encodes CASSYTSGRGETQYF.

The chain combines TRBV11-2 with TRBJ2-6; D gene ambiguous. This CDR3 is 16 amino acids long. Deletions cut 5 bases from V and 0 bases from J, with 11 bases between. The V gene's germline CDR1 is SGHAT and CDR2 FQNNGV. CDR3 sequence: CASSPPVYSGANVLTF. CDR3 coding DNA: TGTGCCAGCAGCCCCCCGGTCTACTCTGGGGCCAACGTCCTGACTTTC.

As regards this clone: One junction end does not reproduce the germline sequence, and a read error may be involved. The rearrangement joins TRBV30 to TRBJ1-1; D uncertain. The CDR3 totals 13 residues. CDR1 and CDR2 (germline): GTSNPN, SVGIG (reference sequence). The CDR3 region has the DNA TGTGCCTGGAGTGTACTGGGGAACACTGAATCTTTCTTT. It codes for CAWSVLGNTESFF.

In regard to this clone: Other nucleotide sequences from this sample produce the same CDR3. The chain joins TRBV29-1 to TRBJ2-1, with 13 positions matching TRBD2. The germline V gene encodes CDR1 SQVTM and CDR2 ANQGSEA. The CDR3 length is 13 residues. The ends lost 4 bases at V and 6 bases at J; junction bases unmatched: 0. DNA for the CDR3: TGCAGCGTTGGACTAGCGGGAGGCAATGAGCAGTTCTTC. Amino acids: CSVGLAGGNEQFF.

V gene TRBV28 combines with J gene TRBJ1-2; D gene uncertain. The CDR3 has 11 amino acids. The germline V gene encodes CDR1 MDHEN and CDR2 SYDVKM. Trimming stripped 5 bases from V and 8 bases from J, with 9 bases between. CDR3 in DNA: TGTGCCAGCAGTAACAGCGTCGGCTACACCTTC. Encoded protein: CASSNSVGYTF.

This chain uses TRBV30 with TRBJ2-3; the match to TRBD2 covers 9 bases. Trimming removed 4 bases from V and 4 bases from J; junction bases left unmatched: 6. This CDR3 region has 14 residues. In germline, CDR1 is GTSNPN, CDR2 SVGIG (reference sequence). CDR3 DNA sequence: TGTGCCTGGAATAGGGCGGGAGGGCCAGATACGCAGTATTTT. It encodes CAWNRAGGPDTQYF.

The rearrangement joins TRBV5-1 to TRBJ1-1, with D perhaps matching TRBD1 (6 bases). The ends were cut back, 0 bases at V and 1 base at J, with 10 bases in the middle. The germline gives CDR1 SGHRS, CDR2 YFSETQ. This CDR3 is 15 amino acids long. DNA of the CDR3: TGCGCCAGCAGCTTGGGCGGACAGCCGAACACTGAAGCTTTCTTT. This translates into CASSLGGQPNTEAFF. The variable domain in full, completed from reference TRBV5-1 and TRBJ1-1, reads KAGVTQTPRYLIKTRGQQVTLSCSPISGHRSVSWYQQTPGQGLQFLFEYFSETQRNKGNFPGRFSGRQFSNSRSEMNVSTLELGDSALYLCASSLGGQPNTEAFFGQGTRLTVV.

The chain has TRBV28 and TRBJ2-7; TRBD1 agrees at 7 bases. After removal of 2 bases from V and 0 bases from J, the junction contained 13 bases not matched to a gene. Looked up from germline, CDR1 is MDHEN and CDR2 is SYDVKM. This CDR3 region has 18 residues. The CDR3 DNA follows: TGTGCCAGCAGTTTAATCGCCCCCGGGACAGAGCTCTCCTACGAGCAGTACTTC. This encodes CASSLIAPGTELSYEQYF.

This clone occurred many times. The CDR3, as DNA: TGTGCCAGCACGGTGTCTGCGGGCTTAGCCTACAATGAGCAGTTCTTC. It yields the protein CASTVSAGLAYNEQFF. The chain carries TRBV2 and TRBJ2-1; possible D gene TRBD2, 5 bases. Germline V gene sequence: CDR1 SNHLY, CDR2 FYNNEI. Trimming shortened V by 7 bases and J by 2 bases, and 18 bases separated the two germline ends. The length of the CDR3 is 16 residues.

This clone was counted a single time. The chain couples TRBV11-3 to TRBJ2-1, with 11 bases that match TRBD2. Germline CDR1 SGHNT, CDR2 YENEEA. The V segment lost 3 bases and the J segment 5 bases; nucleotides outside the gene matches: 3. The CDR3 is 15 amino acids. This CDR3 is CASSLGSGRDNEQFF. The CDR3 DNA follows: TGTGCCAGCAGCTTGGGTAGCGGGAGGGACAATGAGCAGTTCTTC.

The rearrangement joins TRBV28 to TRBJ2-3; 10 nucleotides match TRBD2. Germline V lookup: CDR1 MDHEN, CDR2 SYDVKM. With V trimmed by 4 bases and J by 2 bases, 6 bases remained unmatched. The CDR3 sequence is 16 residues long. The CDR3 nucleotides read TGTGCCAGCAGTTACTCTAGCGGGGGACACACAGATACGCAGTATTTT. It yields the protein CASSYSSGGHTDTQYF.

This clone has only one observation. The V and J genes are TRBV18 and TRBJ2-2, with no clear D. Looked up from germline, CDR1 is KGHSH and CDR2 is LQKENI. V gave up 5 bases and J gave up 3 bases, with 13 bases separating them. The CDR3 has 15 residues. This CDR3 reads CASSGAARDTGELFF. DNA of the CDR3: TGTGCCAGCTCAGGAGCAGCTCGTGACACCGGGGAGCTGTTTTTT.

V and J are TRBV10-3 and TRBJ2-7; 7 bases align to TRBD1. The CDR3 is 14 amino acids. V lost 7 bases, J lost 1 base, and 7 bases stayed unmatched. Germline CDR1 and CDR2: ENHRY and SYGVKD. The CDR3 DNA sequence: TGTGCCATCATGACAGGGCCACCTTCCTACGAGCAGTACTTC. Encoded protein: CAIMTGPPSYEQYF.

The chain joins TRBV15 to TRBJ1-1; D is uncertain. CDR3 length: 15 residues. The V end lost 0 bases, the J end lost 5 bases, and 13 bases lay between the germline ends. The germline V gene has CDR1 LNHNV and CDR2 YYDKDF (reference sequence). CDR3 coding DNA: TGTGCCACCAGCAGAGACCCAACGGGGAGTACTGAAGCTTTCTTT. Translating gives CATSRDPTGSTEAFF.

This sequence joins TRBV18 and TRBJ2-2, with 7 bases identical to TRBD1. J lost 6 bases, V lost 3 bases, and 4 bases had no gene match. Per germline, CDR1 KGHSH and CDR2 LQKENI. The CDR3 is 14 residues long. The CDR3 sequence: CASSPPGTAGELFF. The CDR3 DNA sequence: TGTGCCAGCTCACCCCCGGGGACAGCCGGGGAGCTGTTTTTT.

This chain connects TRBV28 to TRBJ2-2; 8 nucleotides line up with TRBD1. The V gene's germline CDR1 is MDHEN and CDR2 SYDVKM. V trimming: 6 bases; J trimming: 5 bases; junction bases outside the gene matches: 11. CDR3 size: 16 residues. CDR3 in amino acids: CASRRTGTGRTGELFF. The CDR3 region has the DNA TGTGCCAGCAGACGCACCGGGACAGGTCGGACCGGGGAGCTGTTTTTT. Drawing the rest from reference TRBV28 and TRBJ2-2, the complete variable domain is DVKVTQSSRYLVKRTGEKVFLECVQDMDHENMFWYRQDPGLGLRLIYFSYDVKMKEKGDIPEGYSVSREKKERFSLILESASTNQTSMYLCASRRTGTGRTGELFFGEGSRLTVL.

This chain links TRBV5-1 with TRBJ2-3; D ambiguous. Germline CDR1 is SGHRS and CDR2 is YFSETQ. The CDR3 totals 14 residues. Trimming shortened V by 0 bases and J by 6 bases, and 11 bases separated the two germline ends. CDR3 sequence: CASSLAAQSDTQYF. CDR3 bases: TGCGCCAGCAGCTTGGCAGCCCAGTCGGATACGCAGTATTTT.